This T cell receptor beta chain was captured in a study of cytotoxic CD8 clonotypes in ibrutinib-treated CLL. About the study: The group held about 11 relapsed/refractory and roughly 15 treatment-naive patients, with 17 to 18 IGHV unmutated. After a median about eleven months on treatment (6 to 36), response samples were drawn.

The V and J ends lost 4 bases and 4 bases respectively, with 11 bases between them. The CDR3 is 14 residues long. Germline V lookup: CDR1 MDHEN, CDR2 SYDVKM. Assay used: immunoSEQ multiplex PCR; TCRdb lists only in-frame clones, some missing. The sample holds approximately 92,000 clones, roughly three quarters seen once. The sequenced sample was PBMCs, obtained after 24 months of ibrutinib treatment. The receptor was isolated from a human donor with chronic lymphocytic leukemia. The chain joins TRBV28 to TRBJ1-3; tentative D call: TRBD1 (5 bases). DNA for the CDR3: TGTGCCAGCAGTTGGACAAGCCAAGGAAACACCATATATTTT. Protein: CASSWTSQGNTIYF.